Shown below are 14 T cell receptor beta chains from a single sample sequenced in a study of cytotoxic CD8 clonotypes in ibrutinib-treated CLL. The repertoire was sequenced with immunoSEQ multiplex PCR; TCRdb's copy has only in-frame clones and lacks some. Of hundreds of thousands of clones listed, 70% were seen once; the top ten hold 15%. Material: PBMCs, obtained after 24 months of ibrutinib treatment. The receptor source for this set is a human donor with chronic lymphocytic leukemia.

This chain links TRBV11-2 with TRBJ2-5, with 8 positions matching TRBD1. This CDR3 comprises 16 residues. Germline V gene lookup returns CDR1 SGHAT and CDR2 FQNNGV. Trimming took 5 bases from V and 5 from J; bases not matched to a gene: 13. The CDR3 nucleotides read TGTGCCAGCAGCCATATCTATGACAGGGGTACGGAGACCCAGTACTTC. Translated, it gives CASSHIYDRGTETQYF.

This chain connects TRBV28 to TRBJ1-5, with D maybe TRBD1 (6 bases). The CDR3 sequence is 14 residues long. The V and J ends lost 8 bases and 3 bases respectively, with 14 bases between them. Looked up from germline, CDR1 is MDHEN and CDR2 is SYDVKM. The CDR3 spells CASFTGTYNQPQHF. CDR3 nucleotide sequence: TGTGCCAGCTTCACAGGGACCTACAATCAGCCCCAGCATTTT.

The CDR3 DNA sequence: TGTGCCAGCAGTGACCGGGACCGCACACTCTATGGCTACACCTTC. Its translation is CASSDRDRTLYGYTF. The chain links TRBV6-6 to TRBJ1-2; possible D gene TRBD1, 5 bases. Trimming pared 5 bases from V and 4 bases from J, leaving 17 bases between. The CDR3 has 15 amino acids. Germline CDR1 MNHNY, CDR2 SVGAGI (reference sequence).

The DNA for the CDR3 is TGTGCCAGCAGCTTGACTGAGAGCTCCTACAATGAGCAGTTCTTC. Translated: CASSLTESSYNEQFF. This sequence joins TRBV11-3 and TRBJ2-1; D call uncertain. The ends were cut back, 3 bases at V and 0 bases at J, with 9 bases in the middle. Germline assignment: CDR1 SGHNT and CDR2 YENEEA. This CDR3 comprises 15 residues.

The chain uses TRBV6-6 and TRBJ2-7, with D possibly matching TRBD1 (5 bases). Trimming shortened V by 10 bases and J by 0 bases, and 13 bases separated the two germline ends. The length of the CDR3 is 13 residues. CDR1 and CDR2 from the germline V gene are MNHNY and SVGAGI (reference sequence). The CDR3 DNA follows: TGTGCCACCAACACAGGTAGCTCCTACGAGCAGTACTTC. This gives the protein CATNTGSSYEQYF.

The genes are TRBV28 and TRBJ1-5; the D gene is possibly TRBD1 (5 bases). The CDR3 consists of 11 residues. Trimming removed 11 bases at V and 8 bases at J, with 13 bases between. Germline CDR1 is MDHEN and CDR2 is SYDVKM. CDR3 protein: CASMGTKPQHF. DNA of the CDR3: TGTGCCTCAATGGGGACGAAGCCCCAGCATTTT.

The chain links TRBV2 to TRBJ2-7; 8 bases agree with TRBD1. The junction had 8 bases not matched to a gene; V was cut back by 8 bases and J by 5 bases. The CDR3 contains 13 residues. Germline V gene lookup returns CDR1 SNHLY and CDR2 FYNNEI. CDR3 region: CASGGTGWHEQYF. CDR3 DNA sequence: TGTGCCAGCGGGGGGACAGGTTGGCACGAGCAGTACTTC.

In this sample, this clone turned up a few times. The chain uses TRBV7-9 and TRBJ2-5; 8 bases line up with TRBD2. This CDR3 has 14 amino acids. Trimming took 4 bases from V and 7 from J; bases not matched to a gene: 8. CDR1 and CDR2 from the germline V gene are SEHNR and FQNEAQ (reference sequence). The CDR3 DNA reads as TGTGCCAGCAGCTCCGTACCGGGAGGGGCGACCCAGTACTTC. It translates to CASSSVPGGATQYF.

The CDR3 nucleotides are TGCAGCGTTGCCCCAGGACTAGCGGGACGAACCTACGAGCAGTACTTC. This codes for CSVAPGLAGRTYEQYF. The rearrangement uses TRBV29-1 and TRBJ2-7; TRBD2 agrees at 12 bases. The germline gives CDR1 SQVTM, CDR2 ANQGSEA. Trimming removed 4 bases from V and 2 bases from J; junction bases left unmatched: 9. The CDR3 loop spans 16 amino acids.

This clone was observed a handful of times. This chain connects TRBV5-4 to TRBJ2-7; D ambiguous. CDR1 and CDR2 from the germline V gene are SGHNT and YYREEE (reference sequence). The CDR3 extends over 14 amino acids. Between the trimmed V and J ends, which lost 6 bases and 3 bases, there was a span of 16 bases. The CDR3 DNA reads TGTGCCAGCAAAACGGACGGAGTTAACTACGAGCAGTACTTC. Protein sequence: CASKTDGVNYEQYF.

This sequence joins TRBV9 and TRBJ2-5; D is possibly TRBD1 (5 bases). The CDR3 spans 15 residues. From germline, CDR1 is SGDLS and CDR2 YYNGEE. Trimming removed 1 base from V and 0 bases from J, with 10 bases in between. This CDR3 reads CASSVLGQDQETQYF. For the CDR3, the DNA is TGTGCCAGCAGCGTACTAGGACAAGACCAAGAGACCCAGTACTTC.

This clone has a single count. This chain connects TRBV6-6 to TRBJ2-7, with 7 nucleotides matching TRBD2. The CDR3 spans 13 residues. With 6 bases clipped from V and 6 bases from J, the junction kept 8 bases outside the gene matches. CDR1 and CDR2 (germline): MNHNY, SVGAGI (reference sequence). CDR3 bases: TGTGCCAGCAGACCGCGCCCTAGCGGCGAGCAGTACTTC. It translates to CASRPRPSGEQYF.

This clone was counted between two and nine times. The rearrangement links TRBV28 to TRBJ1-5; TRBD1 might be the D (5 bases). The CDR3 has 13 amino acids. Per germline, CDR1 MDHEN and CDR2 SYDVKM. Here the CDR3 DNA reads TGTGCAGCTTGGGGGGGATATCATCAGCCCCAGCATTTT. As protein: CAAWGGYHQPQHF.

The chain is built from TRBV19 and TRBJ1-5; D gene uncertain. CDR1 is LNHDA and CDR2 is SQIVND in the germline V gene (reference sequence). The ends were cut back, 4 bases at V and 5 bases at J, with 6 bases in the middle. The CDR3 is 12 amino acids. The CDR3 here is CASSTPDQPQHF. The CDR3 DNA follows: TGTGCCAGTAGTACTCCTGATCAGCCCCAGCATTTT.